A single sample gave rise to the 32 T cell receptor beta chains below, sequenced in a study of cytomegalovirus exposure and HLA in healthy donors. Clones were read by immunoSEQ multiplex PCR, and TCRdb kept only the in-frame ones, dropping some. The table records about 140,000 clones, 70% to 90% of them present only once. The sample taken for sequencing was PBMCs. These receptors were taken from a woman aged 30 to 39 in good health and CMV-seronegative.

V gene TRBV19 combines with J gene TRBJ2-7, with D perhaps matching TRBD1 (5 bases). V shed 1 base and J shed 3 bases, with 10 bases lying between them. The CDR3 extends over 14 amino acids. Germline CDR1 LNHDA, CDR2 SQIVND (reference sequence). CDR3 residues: CASSIGTLNYEQYF. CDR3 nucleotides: TGTGCCAGTAGTATAGGGACACTAAACTACGAGCAGTACTTC.

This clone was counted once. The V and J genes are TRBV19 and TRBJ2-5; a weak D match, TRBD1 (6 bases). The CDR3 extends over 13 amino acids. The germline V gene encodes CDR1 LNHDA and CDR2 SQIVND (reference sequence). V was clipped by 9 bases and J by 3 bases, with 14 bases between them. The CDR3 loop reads CASRTGSEETQYF. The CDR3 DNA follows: TGTGCCAGCAGAACAGGGAGCGAAGAGACCCAGTACTTC.

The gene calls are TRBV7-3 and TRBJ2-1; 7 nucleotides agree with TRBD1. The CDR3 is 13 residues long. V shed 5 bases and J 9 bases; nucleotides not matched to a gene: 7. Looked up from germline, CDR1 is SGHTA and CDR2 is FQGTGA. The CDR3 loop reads CASSLVTGLEQFF. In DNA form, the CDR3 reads TGTGCCAGCAGCCTCGTGACAGGGCTTGAGCAGTTCTTC. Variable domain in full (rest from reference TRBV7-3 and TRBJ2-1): GAGVSQTPSNKVTEKGKYVELRCDPISGHTALYWYRQSLGQGPEFLIYFQGTGAADDSGLPNDRFFAVRPEGSVSTLKIQRTERGDSAVYLCASSLVTGLEQFFGPGTRLTVL.

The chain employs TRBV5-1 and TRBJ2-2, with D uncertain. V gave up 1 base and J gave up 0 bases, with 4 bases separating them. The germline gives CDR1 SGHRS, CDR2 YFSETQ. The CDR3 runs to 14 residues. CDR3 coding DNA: TGCGCCAGCAGCTTGACACCGAACACCGGGGAGCTGTTTTTT. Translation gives CASSLTPNTGELFF.

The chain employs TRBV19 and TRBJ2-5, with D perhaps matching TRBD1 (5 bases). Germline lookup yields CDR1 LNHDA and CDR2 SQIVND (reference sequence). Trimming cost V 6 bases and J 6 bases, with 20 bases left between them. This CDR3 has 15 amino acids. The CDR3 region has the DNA TGTGCCAGTAGATCAGCCAGGGTTGACGAAAAGACCCAGTACTTC. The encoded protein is CASRSARVDEKTQYF.

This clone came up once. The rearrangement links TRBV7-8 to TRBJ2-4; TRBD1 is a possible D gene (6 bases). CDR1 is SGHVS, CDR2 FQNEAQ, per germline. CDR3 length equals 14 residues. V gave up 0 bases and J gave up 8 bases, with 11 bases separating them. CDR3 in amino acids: CASSLAGAADIQYF. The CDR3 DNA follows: TGTGCCAGCAGCTTAGCGGGGGCGGCGGACATTCAGTACTTC.

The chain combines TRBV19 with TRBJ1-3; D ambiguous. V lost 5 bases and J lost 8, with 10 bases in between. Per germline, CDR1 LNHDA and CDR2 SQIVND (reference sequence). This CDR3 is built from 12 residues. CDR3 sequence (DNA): TGTGCCAGTAGTCCCGGCGGGTACACCATATATTTT. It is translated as CASSPGGYTIYF.

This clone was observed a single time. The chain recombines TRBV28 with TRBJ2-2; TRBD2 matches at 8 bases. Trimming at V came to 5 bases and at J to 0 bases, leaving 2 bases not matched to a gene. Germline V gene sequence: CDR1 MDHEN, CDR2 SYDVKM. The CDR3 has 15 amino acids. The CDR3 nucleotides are TGTGCCAGCAGTCGCGGGGGGACGAACACCGGGGAGCTGTTTTTT. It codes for CASSRGGTNTGELFF.

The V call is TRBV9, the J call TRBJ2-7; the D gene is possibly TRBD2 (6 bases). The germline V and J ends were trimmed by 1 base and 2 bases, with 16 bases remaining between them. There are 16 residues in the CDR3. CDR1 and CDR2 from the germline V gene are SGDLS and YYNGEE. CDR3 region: CASSVSGGERTYEQYF. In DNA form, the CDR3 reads TGTGCCAGCAGCGTAAGCGGCGGGGAAAGAACCTACGAGCAGTACTTC.

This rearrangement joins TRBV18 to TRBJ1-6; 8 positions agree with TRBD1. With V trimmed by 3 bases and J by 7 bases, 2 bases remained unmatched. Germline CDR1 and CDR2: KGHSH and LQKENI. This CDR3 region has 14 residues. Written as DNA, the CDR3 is TGTGCCAGCTCACCTCAGGGGGCAAATTCACCCCTCCACTTT. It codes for CASSPQGANSPLHF.

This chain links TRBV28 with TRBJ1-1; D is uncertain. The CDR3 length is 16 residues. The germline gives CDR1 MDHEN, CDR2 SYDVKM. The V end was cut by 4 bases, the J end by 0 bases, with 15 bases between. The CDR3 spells CASSYRPHRMNTEAFF. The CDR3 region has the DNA TGTGCCAGCAGTTACCGGCCACACAGAATGAACACTGAAGCTTTCTTT.

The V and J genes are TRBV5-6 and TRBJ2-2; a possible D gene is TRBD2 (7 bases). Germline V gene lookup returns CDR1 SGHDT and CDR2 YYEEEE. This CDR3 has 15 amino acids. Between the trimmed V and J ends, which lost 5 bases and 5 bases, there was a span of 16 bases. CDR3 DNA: TGTGCCAGCAGAGGAGGGGGGGCCCCGACCGGGGAGCTGTTTTTT. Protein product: CASRGGGAPTGELFF.

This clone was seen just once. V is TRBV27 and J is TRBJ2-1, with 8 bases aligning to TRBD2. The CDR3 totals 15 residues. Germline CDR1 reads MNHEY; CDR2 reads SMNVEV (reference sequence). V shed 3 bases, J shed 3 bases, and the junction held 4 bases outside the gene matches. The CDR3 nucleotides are TGTGCCAGCAGTTTCGAGCGGGGGAACTACAATGAGCAGTTCTTC. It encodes CASSFERGNYNEQFF.

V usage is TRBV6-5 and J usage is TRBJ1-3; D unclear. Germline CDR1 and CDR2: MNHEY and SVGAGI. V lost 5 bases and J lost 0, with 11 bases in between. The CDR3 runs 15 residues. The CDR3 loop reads CASSPRRSSGNTIYF. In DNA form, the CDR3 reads TGTGCCAGCAGTCCTCGTAGGAGCTCTGGAAACACCATATATTTT.

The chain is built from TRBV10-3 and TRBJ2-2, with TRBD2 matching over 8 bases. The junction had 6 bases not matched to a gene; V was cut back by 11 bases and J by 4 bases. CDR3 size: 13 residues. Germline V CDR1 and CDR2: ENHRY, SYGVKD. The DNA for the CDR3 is TGTGCCGTTGCGGGGACTAGCACCGGGGAGCTGTTTTTT. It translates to CAVAGTSTGELFF.

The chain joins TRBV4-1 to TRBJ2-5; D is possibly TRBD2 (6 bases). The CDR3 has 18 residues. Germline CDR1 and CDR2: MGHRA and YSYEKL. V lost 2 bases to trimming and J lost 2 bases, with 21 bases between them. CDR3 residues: CASSQQSRDLDLQETQYF. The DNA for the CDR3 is TGCGCCAGCAGCCAACAAAGCCGGGACTTAGACTTGCAAGAGACCCAGTACTTC.

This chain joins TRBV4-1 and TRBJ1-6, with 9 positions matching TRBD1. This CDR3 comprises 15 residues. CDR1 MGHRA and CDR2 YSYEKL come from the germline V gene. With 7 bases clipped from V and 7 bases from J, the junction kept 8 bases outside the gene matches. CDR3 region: CASKLGQGENSPLHF. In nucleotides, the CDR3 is TGCGCCAGCAAATTGGGACAGGGTGAGAATTCACCCCTCCACTTT.

CDR3 sequence reads: CASSSWGQGPQGGYTF. CDR3 nucleotides: TGTGCCAGCAGCTCTTGGGGACAGGGCCCCCAGGGTGGCTACACCTTC. The chain combines TRBV5-8 with TRBJ1-2; 9 nucleotides line up with TRBD1. CDR3 length: 16 residues. The J segment lost 7 bases and the V segment lost 3 bases, leaving 13 bases of the junction unmatched. Germline V CDR1 and CDR2: SGHTS, YDEGEE. The whole variable domain, remainder taken from reference TRBV5-8 and TRBJ1-2, is EAGVTQSPTHLIKTRGQQATLRCSPISGHTSVYWYQQALGLGLQFLLWYDEGEERNRGNFPPRFSGRQFPNYSSELNVNALELEDSALYLCASSSWGQGPQGGYTFGSGTRLTVV.

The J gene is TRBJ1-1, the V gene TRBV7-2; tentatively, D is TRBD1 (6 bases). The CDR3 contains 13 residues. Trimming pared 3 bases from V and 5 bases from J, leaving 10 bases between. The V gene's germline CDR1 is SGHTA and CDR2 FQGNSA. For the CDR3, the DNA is TGTGCCAGCAGCTTCCGGGGGGCAACTGAAGCTTTCTTT. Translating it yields CASSFRGATEAFF.

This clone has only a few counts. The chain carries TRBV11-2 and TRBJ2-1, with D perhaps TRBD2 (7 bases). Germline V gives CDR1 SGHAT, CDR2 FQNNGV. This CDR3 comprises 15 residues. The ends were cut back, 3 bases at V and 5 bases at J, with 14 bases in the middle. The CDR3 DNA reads TGTGCCAGCAGCTTCCGGGGGCTAGCGGACAATGAGCAGTTCTTC. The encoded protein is CASSFRGLADNEQFF.

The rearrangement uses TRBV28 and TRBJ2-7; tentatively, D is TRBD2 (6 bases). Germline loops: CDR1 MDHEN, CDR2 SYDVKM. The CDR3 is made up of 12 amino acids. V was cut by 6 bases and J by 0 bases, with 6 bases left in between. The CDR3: CASRTSSYEQYF. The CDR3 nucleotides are TGTGCCAGCAGGACTAGCTCCTACGAGCAGTACTTC.

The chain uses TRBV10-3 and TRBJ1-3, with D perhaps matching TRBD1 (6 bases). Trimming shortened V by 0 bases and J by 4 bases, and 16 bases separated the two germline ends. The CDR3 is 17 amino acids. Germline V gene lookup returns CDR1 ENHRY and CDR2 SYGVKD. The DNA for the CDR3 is TGTGCCATCAGTGAGTCAGCCGCAGGGGTGTACGGAAACACCATATATTTT. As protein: CAISESAAGVYGNTIYF.

CDR3 in DNA: TGCAGCGGCTTCGGGGGTTGGGAGACCCAGTACTTC. It encodes CSGFGGWETQYF. This chain connects TRBV29-1 to TRBJ2-5; TRBD2 is a possible D gene (6 bases). Trimming shortened V by 7 bases and J by 5 bases, and 14 bases separated the two germline ends. The CDR3 runs to 12 residues. Germline V gene sequence: CDR1 SQVTM, CDR2 ANQGSEA.

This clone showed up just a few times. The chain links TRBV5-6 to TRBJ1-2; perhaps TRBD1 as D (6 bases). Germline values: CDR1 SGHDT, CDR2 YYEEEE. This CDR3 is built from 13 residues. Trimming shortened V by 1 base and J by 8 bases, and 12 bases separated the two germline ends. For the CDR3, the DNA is TGTGCCAGCAGCTTGACAGGGCCTCAAGGCTACACCTTC. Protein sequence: CASSLTGPQGYTF. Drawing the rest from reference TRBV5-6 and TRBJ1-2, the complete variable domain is DAGVTQSPTHLIKTRGQQVTLRCSPKSGHDTVSWYQQALGQGPQFIFQYYEEEERQRGNFPDRFSGHQFPNYSSELNVNALLLGDSALYLCASSLTGPQGYTFGSGTRLTVV.

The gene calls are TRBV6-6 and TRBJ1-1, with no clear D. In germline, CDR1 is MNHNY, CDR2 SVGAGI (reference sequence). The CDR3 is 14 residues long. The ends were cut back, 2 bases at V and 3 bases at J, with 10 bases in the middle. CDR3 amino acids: CASSYNVGDTEAFF. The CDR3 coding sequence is TGTGCCAGCAGTTACAACGTCGGGGACACTGAAGCTTTCTTT.

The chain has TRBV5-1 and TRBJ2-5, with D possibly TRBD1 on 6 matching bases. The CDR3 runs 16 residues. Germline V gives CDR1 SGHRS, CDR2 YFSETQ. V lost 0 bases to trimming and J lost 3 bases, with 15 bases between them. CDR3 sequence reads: CASSLDGGTPKETQYF. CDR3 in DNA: TGCGCCAGCAGCTTGGATGGGGGCACTCCGAAAGAGACCCAGTACTTC.

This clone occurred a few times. The CDR3 DNA reads TGTGCCAGCAGCTTAGGCGAGGGCAGGCCCTACGAGCAGTACTTC. Encoded protein: CASSLGEGRPYEQYF. The chain links TRBV5-4 to TRBJ2-7; tentative D call: TRBD2 (5 bases). Germline V gives CDR1 SGHNT, CDR2 YYREEE (reference sequence). The CDR3 covers 15 residues. The V gene lost 2 bases and the J gene lost 2 bases, with 14 bases spanning the gap.

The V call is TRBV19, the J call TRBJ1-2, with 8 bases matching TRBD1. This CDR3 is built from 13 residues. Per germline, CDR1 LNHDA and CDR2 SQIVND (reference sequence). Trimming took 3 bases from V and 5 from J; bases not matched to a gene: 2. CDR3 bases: TGTGCCAGTAGTATCCAGGGGGCTTATGGCTACACCTTC. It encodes CASSIQGAYGYTF.

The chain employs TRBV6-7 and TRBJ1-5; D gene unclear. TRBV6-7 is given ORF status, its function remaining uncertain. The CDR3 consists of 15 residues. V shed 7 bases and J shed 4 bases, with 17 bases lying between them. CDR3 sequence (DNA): TGTGCCAGCACCGAGAGGCTCCTTATGAATCAGCCCCAGCATTTT. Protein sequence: CASTERLLMNQPQHF.

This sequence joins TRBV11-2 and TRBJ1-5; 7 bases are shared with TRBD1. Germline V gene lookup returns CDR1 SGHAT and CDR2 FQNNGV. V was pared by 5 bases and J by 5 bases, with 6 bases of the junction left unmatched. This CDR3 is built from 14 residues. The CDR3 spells CASSPRQGYQPQHF. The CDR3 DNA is TGTGCCAGCAGCCCGCGACAGGGATATCAGCCCCAGCATTTT. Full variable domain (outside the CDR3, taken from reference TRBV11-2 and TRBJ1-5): EAGVAQSPRYKIIEKRQSVAFWCNPISGHATLYWYQQILGQGPKLLIQFQNNGVVDDSQLPKDRFSAERLKGVDSTLKIQPAKLEDSAVYLCASSPRQGYQPQHFGDGTRLSIL.

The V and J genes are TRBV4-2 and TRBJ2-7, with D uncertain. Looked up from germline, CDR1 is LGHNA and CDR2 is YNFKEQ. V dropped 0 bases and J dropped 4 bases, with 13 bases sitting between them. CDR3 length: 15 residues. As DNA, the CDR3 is TGTGCCAGCAGCCAAGATCTAGGAACTATATACGAGCAGTACTTC. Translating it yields CASSQDLGTIYEQYF.

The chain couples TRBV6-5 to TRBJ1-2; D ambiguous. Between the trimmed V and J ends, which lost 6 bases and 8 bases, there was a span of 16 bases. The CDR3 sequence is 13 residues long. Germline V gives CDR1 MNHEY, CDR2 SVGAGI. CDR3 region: CASRYQQTRGYTF. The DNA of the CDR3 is TGTGCCAGCAGGTACCAACAGACACGAGGCTACACCTTC.